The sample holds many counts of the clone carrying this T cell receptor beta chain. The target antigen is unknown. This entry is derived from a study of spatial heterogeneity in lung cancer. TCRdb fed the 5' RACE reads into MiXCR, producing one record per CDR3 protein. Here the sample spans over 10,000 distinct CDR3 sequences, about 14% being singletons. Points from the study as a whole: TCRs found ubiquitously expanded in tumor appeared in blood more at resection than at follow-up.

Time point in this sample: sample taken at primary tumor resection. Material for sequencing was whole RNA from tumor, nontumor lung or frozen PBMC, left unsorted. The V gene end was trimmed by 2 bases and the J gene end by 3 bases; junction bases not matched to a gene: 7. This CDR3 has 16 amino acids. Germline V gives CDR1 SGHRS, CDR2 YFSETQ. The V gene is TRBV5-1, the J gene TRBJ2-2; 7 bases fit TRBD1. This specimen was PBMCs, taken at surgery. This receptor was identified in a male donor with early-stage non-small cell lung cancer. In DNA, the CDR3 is TGCGCCAGCAGCTTTAGCGACAGGGCCTACACCGGGGAGCTGTTTTTT. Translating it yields CASSFSDRAYTGELFF. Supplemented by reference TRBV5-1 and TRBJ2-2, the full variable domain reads KAGVTQTPRYLIKTRGQQVTLSCSPISGHRSVSWYQQTPGQGLQFLFEYFSETQRNKGNFPGRFSGRQFSNSRSEMNVSTLELGDSALYLCASSFSDRAYTGELFFGEGSRLTVL.